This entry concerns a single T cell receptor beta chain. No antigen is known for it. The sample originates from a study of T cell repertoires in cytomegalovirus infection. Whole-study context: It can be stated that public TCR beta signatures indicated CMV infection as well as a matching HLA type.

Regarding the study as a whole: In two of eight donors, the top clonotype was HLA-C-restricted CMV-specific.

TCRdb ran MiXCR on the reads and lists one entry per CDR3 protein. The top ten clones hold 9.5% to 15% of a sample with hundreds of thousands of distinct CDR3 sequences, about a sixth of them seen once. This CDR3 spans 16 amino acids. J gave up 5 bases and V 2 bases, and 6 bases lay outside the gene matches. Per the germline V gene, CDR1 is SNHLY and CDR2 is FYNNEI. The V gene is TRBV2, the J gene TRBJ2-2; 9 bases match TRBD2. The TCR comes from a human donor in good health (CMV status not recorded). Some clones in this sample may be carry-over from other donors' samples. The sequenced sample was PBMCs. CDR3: CASSEISRGGTGELFF. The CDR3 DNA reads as TGTGCCAGCAGTGAAATATCGCGGGGGGGTACCGGGGAGCTGTTTTTT.